This T cell receptor (beta chain) was identified in a study of T cells in Graves' hyperthyroidism and ophthalmopathy. As for the study in general: Pretreatment peripheral blood was obtained at initial diagnosis.

Amplification yielded TCR beta CDR3 regions, with RNA transcripts as the source. The HTBI primer set was used in a first-round RT-PCR of the TCR CDR3. TCRdb itself ran the multiplex PCR reads through MiXCR, one entry per CDR3 protein. This table holds over 700,000 distinct CDR3 sequences, 30% to 40% found once. Exclusion of patients followed from uncontrolled infection, other autoimmune disease, pregnancy or lactation. Trimming pared 1 base from V and 4 bases from J, leaving 14 bases between. The CDR3 sequence is 15 residues long. The V gene's germline CDR1 is SGHVS and CDR2 FNYEAQ. Study-level points and caveats: Ophthalmopathy onset followed model prediction by a median approximately 6.2 months.

To note about this clonotype: Antigen unknown.

The sequence came from a woman between 35 and 50 years old with Graves' hyperthyroidism. The J gene is TRBJ2-7, the V gene TRBV7-6; D is perhaps TRBD1 or TRBD2 (6 bases each). Sequencing was done on a sample of blood. CDR3 sequence: CASSLVEGGKYEQYF. CDR3 DNA sequence: TGTGCCAGCAGCTTAGTTGAAGGGGGGAAGTACGAGCAGTACTTC.